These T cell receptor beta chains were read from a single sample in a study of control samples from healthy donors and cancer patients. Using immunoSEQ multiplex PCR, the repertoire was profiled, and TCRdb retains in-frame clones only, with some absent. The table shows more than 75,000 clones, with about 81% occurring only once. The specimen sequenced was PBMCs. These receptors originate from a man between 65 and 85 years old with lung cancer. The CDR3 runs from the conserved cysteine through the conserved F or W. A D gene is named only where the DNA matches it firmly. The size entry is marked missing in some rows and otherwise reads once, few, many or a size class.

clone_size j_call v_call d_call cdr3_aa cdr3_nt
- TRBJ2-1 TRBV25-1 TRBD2 CASSLGTSSTYNEQFF TGTGCCAGCAGTCTTGGGACTAGCTCGACCTACAATGAGCAGTTCTTC
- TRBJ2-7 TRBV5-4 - CASSLVGGGEQYF TGTGCCAGCAGCTTGGTGGGGGGCGGCGAGCAGTACTTC
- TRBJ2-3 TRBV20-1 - CSAAGGAAQYF TGCAGTGCTGCTGGGGGGGCCGCGCAGTATTTT
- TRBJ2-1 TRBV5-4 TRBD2 CASSLGGGTTYNEQFF TGTGCCAGCAGCTTGGGGGGAGGGACTACTTACAATGAGCAGTTCTTC
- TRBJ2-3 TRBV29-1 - CSGGTGTDTQYF TGCAGCGGCGGGACAGGCACAGATACGCAGTATTTT
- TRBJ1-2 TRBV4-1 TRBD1 CASSHPRGQGQWNGYTF TGCGCCAGCAGCCACCCACGGGGACAGGGGCAATGGAATGGCTACACCTTC
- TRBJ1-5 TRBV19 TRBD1 CASVGRGRLAQHF TGTGCCAGTGTCGGAAGGGGGCGATTAGCCCAGCATTTT
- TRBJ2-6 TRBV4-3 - CASSQLEQISSGANVLTF TGCGCCAGCAGCCAGTTGGAGCAGATAAGCTCTGGGGCCAACGTCCTGACTTTC
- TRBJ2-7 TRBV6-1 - CASSDVGEVAHEQYF TGTGCCAGCAGTGACGTGGGGGAGGTAGCCCACGAGCAGTACTTC
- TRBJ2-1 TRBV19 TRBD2 CASRLAGVSNEQFF TGTGCCAGCAGACTAGCGGGTGTAAGTAATGAGCAGTTCTTC
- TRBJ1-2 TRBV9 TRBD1 CASSAQGQGNYGYTF TGTGCCAGCAGCGCCCAAGGACAGGGGAACTATGGCTACACCTTC
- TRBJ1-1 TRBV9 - CASSVGHTNTEAFF TGTGCCAGCAGCGTAGGCCACACGAACACTGAAGCTTTCTTT
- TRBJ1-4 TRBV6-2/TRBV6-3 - CASSYMPKGDEKLFF TGTGCCAGCAGTTACATGCCCAAGGGAGACGAAAAACTGTTTTTT
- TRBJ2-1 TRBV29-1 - CSVVSSRDYNEQFF TGCAGCGTTGTGTCTAGCCGCGACTACAATGAGCAGTTCTTC
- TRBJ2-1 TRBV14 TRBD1 CASSQELGTAYNEQFF TGTGCCAGCAGCCAAGAGCTTGGGACAGCCTACAATGAGCAGTTCTTC
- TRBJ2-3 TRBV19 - CASREGGAKDTQYF TGTGCCAGTAGGGAGGGGGGGGCTAAAGATACGCAGTATTTT
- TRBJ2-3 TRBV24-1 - CATSGADTQYF TGTGCCACCAGCGGGGCGGATACGCAGTATTTT
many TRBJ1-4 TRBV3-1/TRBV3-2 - CASSQDRQASNEKLFF TGTGCCAGCAGCCAAGATAGACAGGCGAGTAATGAAAAACTGTTTTTT
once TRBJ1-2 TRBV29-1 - CSVGGRQRLVSYTF TGCAGCGTTGGGGGGAGGCAGCGCCTGGTCAGCTACACCTTC
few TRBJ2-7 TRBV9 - CASSVVGNSYEQYF TGTGCCAGCAGCGTAGTAGGCAACTCCTACGAGCAGTACTTC
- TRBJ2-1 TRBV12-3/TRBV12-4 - CASSLGTSNEQFF TGTGCCAGCAGTTTGGGCACCTCCAATGAGCAGTTCTTC
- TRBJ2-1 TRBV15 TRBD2 CATSRGLVAGVEYNEQFF TGTGCCACCAGCAGAGGACTCGTAGCGGGGGTGGAGTACAATGAGCAGTTCTTC
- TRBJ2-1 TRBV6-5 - CATTEDGSYNEQFF TGTGCCACGACGGAGGACGGTTCCTACAATGAGCAGTTCTTC
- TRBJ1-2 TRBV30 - CAWSVSPTGYTF TGTGCCTGGAGTGTAAGCCCAACCGGCTACACCTTC
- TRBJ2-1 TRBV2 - CASSEGGRIEQFF TGTGCCAGCAGTGAAGGGGGAAGGATTGAGCAGTTCTTC
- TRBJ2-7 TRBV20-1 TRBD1 CSASSGTGVGEQYF TGCAGTGCTAGTTCCGGGACAGGGGTCGGGGAGCAGTACTTC
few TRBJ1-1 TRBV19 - CASSIGRVNTEAFF TGTGCCAGTAGTATCGGACGGGTGAACACTGAAGCTTTCTTT
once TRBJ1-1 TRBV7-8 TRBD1 CASSSGGRTEAFF TGTGCCAGCAGCTCAGGGGGCAGGACTGAAGCTTTCTTT
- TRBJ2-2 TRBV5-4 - CASSLKGNGELFF TGTGCCAGCAGCTTAAAGGGGAACGGGGAGCTGTTTTTT
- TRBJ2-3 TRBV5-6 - CASSFSGSVNTQYF TGTGCCAGCAGCTTCTCGGGTAGTGTGAATACGCAGTATTTT
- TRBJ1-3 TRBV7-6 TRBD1 CASSSQTGGGGNTIYF TGTGCCAGCAGCTCCCAGACAGGGGGCGGTGGAAACACCATATATTTT
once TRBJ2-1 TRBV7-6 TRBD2 CASSSTGTSGDNNEQFF TGTGCCAGCAGCTCAACCGGGACTAGCGGGGACAACAATGAGCAGTTCTTC
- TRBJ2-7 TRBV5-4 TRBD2 CASSLAGGSGRTYEQYF TGTGCCAGCAGCTTGGCCGGCGGTAGCGGGAGAACCTACGAGCAGTACTTC